One T cell receptor beta chain is described in this entry. The sample originates from a study of blood T cell repertoires in COVID-19. The wider study: There were acute and convalescent COVID-19 samples, and they came from the United States, Italy and Spain. Nucleic acid was either cDNA or gDNA, and it came from T cells, B-cell-depleted T cells, or PBMCs.

The repertoire was sequenced with immunoSEQ multiplex PCR; TCRdb's copy has only in-frame clones and lacks some. The sample yields roughly 220,000 clones, 75% to 90% seen once. V gave up 1 base and J gave up 8 bases; unmatched junction bases: 15. The CDR3 is 19 amino acids. The V gene's germline CDR1 is LGHNA and CDR2 YNFKEQ. The source material was peripheral blood. The TCR originated in a young man who had recovered from COVID-19. This chain uses TRBV4-2 with TRBJ2-3; 13 bases match TRBD2. CDR3 coding DNA: TGTGCCAGCAGCCAAGTATCCAAAGGACTAGCGGGGGCCGGTGGTACGCAGTATTTT. Amino acid sequence: CASSQVSKGLAGAGGTQYF.